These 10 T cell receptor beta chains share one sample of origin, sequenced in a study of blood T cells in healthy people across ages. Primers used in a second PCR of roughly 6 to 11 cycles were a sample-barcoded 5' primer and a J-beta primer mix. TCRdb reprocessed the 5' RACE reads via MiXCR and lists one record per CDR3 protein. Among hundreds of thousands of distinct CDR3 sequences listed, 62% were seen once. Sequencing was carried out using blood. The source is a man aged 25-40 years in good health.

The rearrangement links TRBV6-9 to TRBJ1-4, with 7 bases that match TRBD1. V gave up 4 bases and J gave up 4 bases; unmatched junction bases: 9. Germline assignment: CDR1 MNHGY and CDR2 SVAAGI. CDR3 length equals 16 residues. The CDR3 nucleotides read TGTGCCAGCAGTTTAATATCTGGACAGGTTAATGAAAAACTGTTTTTT. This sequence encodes CASSLISGQVNEKLFF.

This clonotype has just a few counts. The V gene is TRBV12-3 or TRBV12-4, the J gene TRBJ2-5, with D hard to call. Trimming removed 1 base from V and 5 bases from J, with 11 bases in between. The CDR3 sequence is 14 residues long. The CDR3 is CASSLVSRLETQYF. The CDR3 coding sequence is TGTGCCAGCAGTTTAGTGTCCAGGTTGGAGACCCAGTACTTC.

The CDR3, as DNA: TGCGCCAGCAGCTTGGCCGGCGGGGGGAGTAATGAGCAGTTCTTC. Protein: CASSLAGGGSNEQFF. The chain uses TRBV5-1 and TRBJ2-1; TRBD2 matches at 8 bases. The CDR3 spans 15 residues. With 0 bases clipped from V and 7 bases from J, the junction kept 6 bases outside the gene matches. Looked up from germline, CDR1 is SGHRS and CDR2 is YFSETQ.

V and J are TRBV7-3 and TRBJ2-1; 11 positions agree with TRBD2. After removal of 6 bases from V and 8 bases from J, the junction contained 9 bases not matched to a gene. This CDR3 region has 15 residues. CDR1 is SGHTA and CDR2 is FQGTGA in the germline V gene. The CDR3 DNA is TGTGCCAGCAGACTTAGCGGGGGGGAAGGGGATGAGCAGTTCTTC. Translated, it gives CASRLSGGEGDEQFF.

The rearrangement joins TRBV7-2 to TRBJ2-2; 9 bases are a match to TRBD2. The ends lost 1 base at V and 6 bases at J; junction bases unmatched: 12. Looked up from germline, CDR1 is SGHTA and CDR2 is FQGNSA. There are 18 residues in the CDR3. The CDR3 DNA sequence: TGTGCCAGCAGCTTAGTCCCCCTTCAGCGGGGGGCCCCCGGGGAGCTGTTTTTT. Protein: CASSLVPLQRGAPGELFF.

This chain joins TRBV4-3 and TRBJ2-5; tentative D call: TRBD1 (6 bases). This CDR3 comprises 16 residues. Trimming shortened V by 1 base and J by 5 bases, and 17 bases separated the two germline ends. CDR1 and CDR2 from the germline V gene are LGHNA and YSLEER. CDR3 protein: CASSQGPSGAGETQYF. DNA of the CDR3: TGCGCCAGCAGCCAAGGCCCCTCAGGGGCAGGGGAGACCCAGTACTTC.

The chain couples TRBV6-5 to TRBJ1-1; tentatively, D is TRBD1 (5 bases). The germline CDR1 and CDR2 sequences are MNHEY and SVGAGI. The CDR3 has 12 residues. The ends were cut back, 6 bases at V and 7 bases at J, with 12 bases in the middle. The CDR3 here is CASSRDFGEAFF. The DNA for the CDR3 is TGTGCCAGCAGCCGGGACTTCGGTGAAGCTTTCTTT.

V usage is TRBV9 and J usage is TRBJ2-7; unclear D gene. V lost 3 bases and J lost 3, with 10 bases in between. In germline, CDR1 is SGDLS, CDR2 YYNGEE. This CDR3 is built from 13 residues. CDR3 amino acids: CASSGPMSYEQYF. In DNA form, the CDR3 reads TGTGCCAGCAGCGGCCCCATGAGCTACGAGCAGTACTTC.

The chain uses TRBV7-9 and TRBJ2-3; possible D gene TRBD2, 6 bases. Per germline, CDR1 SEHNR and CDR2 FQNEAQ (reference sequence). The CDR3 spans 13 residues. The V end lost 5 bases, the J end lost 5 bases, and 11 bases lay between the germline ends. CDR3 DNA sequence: TGTGCCAGCAGCAGGACTACTATAGATACGCAGTATTTT. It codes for CASSRTTIDTQYF.

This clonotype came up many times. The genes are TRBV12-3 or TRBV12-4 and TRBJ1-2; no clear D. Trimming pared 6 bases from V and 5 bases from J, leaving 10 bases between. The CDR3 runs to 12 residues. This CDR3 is CASSLLGYGYTF. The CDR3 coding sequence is TGTGCCAGCAGCTTGTTGGGGTATGGCTACACCTTC.